Below are 14 T cell receptor beta chains sequenced from a single sample in a study of CD8+ T cells in alopecia areata. cDNA serving as the sequencing template came from extracted, reverse transcribed RNA. The method was immunoSEQ multiplex PCR; TCRdb's version includes in-frame clones alone and lacks a portion of them. The profile covers roughly 180,000 clones, with about 53% appearing a single time and less than 14% taken by the ten largest. The treatment here: oral pan-JAK inhibitor, 5-10 mg twice daily. The specimen was CD8+ T cells sorted from blood, collected at week 24, from a patient treated with tofacitinib. These receptors originate from a human donor with alopecia areata.

This clone appeared a few times. The rearrangement uses TRBV6-6 and TRBJ1-6, with 8 bases aligning to TRBD1. From germline, CDR1 is MNHNY and CDR2 SVGAGI (reference sequence). V lost 7 bases, J lost 7 bases, and 12 bases stayed unmatched. The CDR3 extends over 16 amino acids. The CDR3 here is CASTAGTGHENSPLHF. In DNA, the CDR3 is TGTGCCAGCACCGCGGGGACAGGTCATGAGAATTCACCCCTCCACTTT.

The CDR3 region has the DNA TGTGCCAGCAGTTACTCAGGGGAGGTACCGGGGGATGAGCAGTTCTTC. Protein product: CASSYSGEVPGDEQFF. V and J are TRBV6-5 and TRBJ2-1; a possible D gene is TRBD2 (6 bases). The CDR3 sequence is 16 residues long. Looked up from germline, CDR1 is MNHEY and CDR2 is SVGAGI. V lost 0 bases to trimming and J lost 8 bases, with 17 bases between them.

The chain joins TRBV30 to TRBJ2-7, with D hard to call. Germline assignment: CDR1 GTSNPN and CDR2 SVGIG (reference sequence). The CDR3 consists of 10 residues. The ends were cut back, 5 bases at V and 6 bases at J, with 8 bases in the middle. The DNA for the CDR3 is TGTGCCTGGGGATCCGGCGAGCAGTACTTC. This encodes CAWGSGEQYF.

The sample holds a few counts of this clone. The chain combines TRBV6-1 with TRBJ2-3; 9 bases are a match to TRBD1. V dropped 3 bases and J dropped 2; count of bases not matched to a gene: 3. Looked up from germline, CDR1 is MNHNS and CDR2 is SASEGT. The CDR3 extends over 15 amino acids. The DNA for the CDR3 is TGTGCCAGCAGTGACCGGGACAGGGCCACAGATACGCAGTATTTT. Protein product: CASSDRDRATDTQYF.

This chain uses TRBV11-2 with TRBJ2-5, with 13 bases fitting TRBD2. This CDR3 contains 15 residues. The V gene's germline CDR1 is SGHAT and CDR2 FQNNGV. Unmatched junction bases numbered 9, after V lost 5 bases and J lost 9 bases. The CDR3 spells CASSGTSGEQIPQYF. CDR3 bases: TGTGCCAGCAGCGGGACTAGCGGGGAACAAATTCCCCAGTACTTC.

This clone came up a few times. The V call is TRBV19, the J call TRBJ1-2; the match to TRBD1 covers 9 bases. The V gene end was trimmed by 9 bases and the J gene end by 5 bases; junction bases not matched to a gene: 13. Looked up from germline, CDR1 is LNHDA and CDR2 is SQIVND (reference sequence). The CDR3 totals 15 residues. The CDR3 DNA follows: TGTGCCAGCTCACGAGGGGACAGGGACCAGTATGGCTACACCTTC. Protein: CASSRGDRDQYGYTF.

The chain joins TRBV14 to TRBJ1-6, with D hard to call. The germline V gene has CDR1 SGHDN and CDR2 FVKESK. The CDR3 runs to 14 residues. V gave up 2 bases and J gave up 6 bases, with 8 bases separating them. CDR3 coding DNA: TGTGCCAGCAGCCAACGTCAGCTTAATTCACCCCTCCACTTT. It codes for CASSQRQLNSPLHF.

V and J are TRBV9 and TRBJ2-1; 8 bases align to TRBD2. After removal of 3 bases from V and 0 bases from J, the junction contained 2 bases not matched to a gene. The CDR3 consists of 15 residues. In germline, CDR1 is SGDLS, CDR2 YYNGEE. The CDR3 loop is CASSARGDSYNEQFF. The DNA for the CDR3 is TGTGCCAGCAGCGCGCGGGGGGACTCCTACAATGAGCAGTTCTTC.

The CDR3: CASRPSTASSSYNEQFF. The CDR3 DNA follows: TGTGCCAGCAGGCCATCGACCGCATCTAGCTCCTACAATGAGCAGTTCTTC. The V gene is TRBV7-6, the J gene TRBJ2-1; unclear D gene. Germline values: CDR1 SGHVS, CDR2 FNYEAQ. The CDR3 length is 17 residues. V gave up 6 bases and J gave up 0 bases, with 18 bases separating them.

The DNA of the CDR3 is TGCGCCAGCAGTTCGAGGACAGGGGGAAATTCACCCCTCCACTTT. Its protein product is CASSSRTGGNSPLHF. The chain carries TRBV23-1 and TRBJ1-6, with 10 bases fitting TRBD1. TRBV23-1 is labeled an ORF, and its function is uncertain. The CDR3 totals 15 residues. Trimming took 5 bases from V and 7 from J; bases not matched to a gene: 5.

This clone showed up just once. This chain connects TRBV28 to TRBJ2-7; D is uncertain. CDR1 is MDHEN, CDR2 SYDVKM, per germline. The length of the CDR3 is 12 residues. The germline V and J ends were trimmed by 6 bases and 4 bases, with 10 bases remaining between them. CDR3 coding DNA: TGTGCCAGCAGGGCCTTCTCATACGAGCAGTACTTC. It translates to CASRAFSYEQYF.

J is TRBJ2-7 and V is TRBV5-6; tentatively, D is TRBD2 (6 bases). This CDR3 spans 14 amino acids. Trimming shortened V by 1 base and J by 6 bases, and 14 bases separated the two germline ends. CDR1 is SGHDT and CDR2 is YYEEEE in the germline V gene. CDR3 in amino acids: CASSLRRAKSEQYF. CDR3 sequence (DNA): TGTGCCAGCAGCTTGAGGAGGGCTAAGAGCGAGCAGTACTTC. The entire variable domain, with the rest obtained from reference TRBV5-6 and TRBJ2-7, is as follows: DAGVTQSPTHLIKTRGQQVTLRCSPKSGHDTVSWYQQALGQGPQFIFQYYEEEERQRGNFPDRFSGHQFPNYSSELNVNALLLGDSALYLCASSLRRAKSEQYFGPGTRLTVT.

Concerning this clone: The sample holds other DNA sequences that translate to the same CDR3. The chain carries TRBV5-6 and TRBJ1-1; D unclear. The CDR3 has 13 amino acids. V lost 2 bases, J lost 5 bases, and 10 bases lay in between. CDR1 is SGHDT and CDR2 is YYEEEE in the germline V gene. This chain's CDR3 is CASSLGGGTEAFF. CDR3 coding DNA: TGTGCCAGCAGCTTAGGAGGCGGGACTGAAGCTTTCTTT.

This clone was seen a few times. V usage is TRBV14 and J usage is TRBJ2-1; D possibly uses TRBD1 or TRBD2 (5 bases each). Germline V CDR1 and CDR2: SGHDN, FVKESK. This CDR3 has 14 residues. Trimming took off 5 bases at V and 7 bases at J, with 15 bases between the two ends. The chain's CDR3 is CASSEPGPQNEQFF. Written as DNA, the CDR3 is TGTGCCAGCAGCGAACCGGGACCCCAGAATGAGCAGTTCTTC. The full variable domain, in which reference TRBV14 and TRBJ2-1 provide the parts outside the CDR3, is EAGVTQFPSHSVIEKGQTVTLRCDPISGHDNLYWYRRVMGKEIKFLLHFVKESKQDESGMPNNRFLAERTGGTYSTLKVQPAELEDSGVYFCASSEPGPQNEQFFGPGTRLTVL.